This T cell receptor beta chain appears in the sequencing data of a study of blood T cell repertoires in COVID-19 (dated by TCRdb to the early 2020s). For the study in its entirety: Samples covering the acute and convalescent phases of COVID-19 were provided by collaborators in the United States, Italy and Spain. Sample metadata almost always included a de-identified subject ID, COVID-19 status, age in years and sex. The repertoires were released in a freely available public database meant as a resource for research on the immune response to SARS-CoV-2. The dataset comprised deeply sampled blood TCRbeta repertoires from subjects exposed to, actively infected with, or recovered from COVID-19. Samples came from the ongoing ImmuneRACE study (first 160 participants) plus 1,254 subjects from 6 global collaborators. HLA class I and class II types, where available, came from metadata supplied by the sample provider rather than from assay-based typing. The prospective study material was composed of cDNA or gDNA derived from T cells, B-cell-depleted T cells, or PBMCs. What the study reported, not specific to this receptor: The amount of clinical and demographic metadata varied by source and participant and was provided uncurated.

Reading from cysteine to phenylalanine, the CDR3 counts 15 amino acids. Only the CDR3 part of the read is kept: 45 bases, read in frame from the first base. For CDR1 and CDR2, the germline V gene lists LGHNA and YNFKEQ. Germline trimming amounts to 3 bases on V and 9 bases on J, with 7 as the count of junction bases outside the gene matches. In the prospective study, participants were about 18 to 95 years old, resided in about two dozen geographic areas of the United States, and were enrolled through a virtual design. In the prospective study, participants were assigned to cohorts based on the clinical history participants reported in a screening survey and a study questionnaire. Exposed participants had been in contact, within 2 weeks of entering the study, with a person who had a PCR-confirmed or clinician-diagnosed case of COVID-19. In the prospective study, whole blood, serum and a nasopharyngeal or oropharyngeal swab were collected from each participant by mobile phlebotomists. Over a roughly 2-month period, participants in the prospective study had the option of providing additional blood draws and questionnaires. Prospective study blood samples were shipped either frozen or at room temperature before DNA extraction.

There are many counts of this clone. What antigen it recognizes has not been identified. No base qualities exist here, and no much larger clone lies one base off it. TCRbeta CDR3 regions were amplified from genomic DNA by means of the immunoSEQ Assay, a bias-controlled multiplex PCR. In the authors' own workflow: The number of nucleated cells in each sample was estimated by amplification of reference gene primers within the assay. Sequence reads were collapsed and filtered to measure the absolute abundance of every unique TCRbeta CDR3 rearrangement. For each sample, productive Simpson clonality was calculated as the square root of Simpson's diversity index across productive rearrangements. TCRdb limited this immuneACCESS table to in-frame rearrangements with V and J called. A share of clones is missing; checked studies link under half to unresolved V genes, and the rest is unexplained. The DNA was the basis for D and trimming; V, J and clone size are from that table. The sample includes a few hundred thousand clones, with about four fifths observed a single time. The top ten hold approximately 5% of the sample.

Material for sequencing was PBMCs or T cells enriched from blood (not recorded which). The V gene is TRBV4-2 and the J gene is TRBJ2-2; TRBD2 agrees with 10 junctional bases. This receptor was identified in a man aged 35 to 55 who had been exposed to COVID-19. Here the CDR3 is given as CASSQVLAGVRELFF. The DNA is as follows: TGTGCCAGCAGCCAGGTCCTAGCGGGAGTCCGGGAGCTGTTTTTT.